This T cell receptor beta chain was recovered during a study of cytomegalovirus exposure and HLA in healthy donors. Study information: When 350 to 500 donors were genotyped, about 86% of them were found to fall in the Caucasian-associated ancestry cluster. Overall study findings and caveats: The likely origin of a cluster of highly shared sequence variants was a sequencing artifact. Presence/absence analyses treated sequencing depth as roughly uniform across donors.

From germline, CDR1 is SGHRS and CDR2 YFSETQ. This CDR3 is 14 amino acids long. Trimming cost V 0 bases and J 1 base, with 7 bases left between them. Concerning this clone: The antigen is unknown. Other nucleotide sequences from this sample produce the same CDR3.

PCR used 60 Vbeta primers and 13 Jbeta primers. TCRdb's table, derived via immunoSEQ multiplex PCR, lists solely in-frame clones and lacks some. Here the sample spans roughly 120,000 clones, about 86% being singletons. What was sequenced was PBMCs. This chain joins TRBV5-1 and TRBJ1-1; D remains ambiguous. The clonotype was recovered from a man aged 40-50 years in good health and CMV-seronegative. Here the CDR3 DNA reads TGCGCCAGCAGCTTGGGTACGGGGAACACTGAAGCTTTCTTT. Its protein product is CASSLGTGNTEAFF.